What follows are 29 T cell receptor beta chains derived from one specimen sequenced in a study of T cells in Graves' hyperthyroidism and ophthalmopathy. Amplified regions were TCR beta CDR3 sequences from RNA transcripts. A set of HTBI primers served as the primers for a first-round RT-PCR of the TCR CDR3. One entry per CDR3 protein results from TCRdb running MiXCR on the multiplex PCR reads. The table records a few hundred thousand distinct CDR3 sequences, approximately 12% of them present only once. Material: blood. The receptors shown here come from a man under 40 with Graves' hyperthyroidism that later progressed to Graves' ophthalmopathy.

J is TRBJ2-7 and V is TRBV14; possible D gene TRBD1, 5 bases. Germline V gene lookup returns CDR1 SGHDN and CDR2 FVKESK. The CDR3 sequence is 15 residues long. Trimming took off 0 bases at V and 0 bases at J, with 9 bases between the two ends. CDR3 sequence reads: CASSQDEGVSYEQYF. In DNA form, the CDR3 reads TGTGCCAGCAGCCAAGATGAAGGGGTCTCCTACGAGCAGTACTTC. Supplemented by reference TRBV14 and TRBJ2-7, the full variable domain reads EAGVTQFPSHSVIEKGQTVTLRCDPISGHDNLYWYRRVMGKEIKFLLHFVKESKQDESGMPNNRFLAERTGGTYSTLKVQPAELEDSGVYFCASSQDEGVSYEQYFGPGTRLTVT.

This clonotype was counted ten times or more. The rearrangement links TRBV10-3 to TRBJ1-1; weak D call: TRBD1 (5 bases). The CDR3 has 15 amino acids. With 6 bases removed from V and 0 bases from J, the gap between germline ends came to 14 bases. Germline V CDR1 and CDR2: ENHRY, SYGVKD. The CDR3: CAIRTYGGMNTEAFF. The CDR3, as DNA: TGTGCCATCAGGACCTATGGGGGTATGAACACTGAAGCTTTCTTT.

This clonotype was recorded a few times. The gene calls are TRBV28 and TRBJ2-2; D is possibly TRBD1 (5 bases). This CDR3 region has 16 residues. From germline, CDR1 is MDHEN and CDR2 SYDVKM. Trimming shortened V by 2 bases and J by 0 bases, and 10 bases separated the two germline ends. This chain's CDR3 is CASSLNRSPNTGELFF. The CDR3 DNA sequence: TGTGCCAGCAGTTTAAACAGGTCCCCGAACACCGGGGAGCTGTTTTTT.

This clonotype has a count of ten or more. The J gene is TRBJ1-2, the V gene TRBV3-1; 7 bases map to TRBD1. The CDR3 is made up of 15 amino acids. Germline loops: CDR1 LGHDT, CDR2 YNNKEL (reference sequence). The J segment lost 4 bases and the V segment lost 3 bases, leaving 8 bases of the junction unmatched. The CDR3 here is CASSQPDRPLYGYTF. The CDR3 nucleotides are TGTGCCAGCAGCCAGCCGGACAGGCCACTCTATGGCTACACCTTC.

This clonotype has ten or more counts. The V gene is TRBV6-2 or TRBV6-3, the J gene TRBJ1-1; D might be TRBD1 (5 bases). Germline V gene lookup returns CDR1 MNHEY and CDR2 SVGEGT. The V end lost 6 bases, the J end lost 1 base, and 21 bases lay between the germline ends. The CDR3 has 17 residues. The CDR3 nucleotides read TGTGCCAGCAGCGTATATGTGGGGACGATAAAGAACACTGAAGCTTTCTTT. Translated, it gives CASSVYVGTIKNTEAFF.

The rearrangement links TRBV6-2 or TRBV6-3 to TRBJ1-2, with 8 bases matching TRBD1. The CDR3 is 14 amino acids. J gave up 5 bases and V 7 bases, and 9 bases lay outside the gene matches. Germline lookup yields CDR1 MNHEY and CDR2 SVGEGT. The CDR3 nucleotides are TGTGCCAGCACCACAGGACAGGGTGGATATGGCTACACCTTC. Translated, it gives CASTTGQGGYGYTF.

This rearrangement joins TRBV29-1 to TRBJ1-3, with a possible D match to TRBD1 (5 bases). V was trimmed by 0 bases and J by 6 bases, leaving 12 bases between them. This CDR3 has 14 amino acids. Per the germline V gene, CDR1 is SQVTM and CDR2 is ANQGSEA. The CDR3 region is CSVEDEGGENTIYF. CDR3 in DNA: TGCAGCGTTGAAGATGAGGGAGGGGAAAACACCATATATTTT.

As to this clonotype: Possible read error: a much larger clone is one base away. The J gene is TRBJ1-3, the V gene TRBV28; weak D call: TRBD1 (6 bases). CDR1 is MDHEN and CDR2 is SYDVKM in the germline V gene. Trimming took 5 bases from V and 6 from J, leaving 17 bases between them. This CDR3 spans 15 amino acids. The CDR3: CASSTRAGVENTIYF. CDR3 DNA sequence: TGTGCCAGCAGTACCCGGGCAGGGGTGGAAAACACCATATATTTT.

V usage is TRBV6-1 and J usage is TRBJ1-2; a weak D match, TRBD1 (6 bases). The V and J ends lost 6 bases and 6 bases respectively, with 11 bases between them. Germline V gene data show CDR1 as MNHNS and CDR2 as SASEGT. This CDR3 contains 12 residues. CDR3 sequence (DNA): TGTGCCAGCAGGGGGGACATACATGGCTACACCTTC. This sequence encodes CASRGDIHGYTF.

This clonotype turned up a few times. This rearrangement joins TRBV30 to TRBJ2-1, with D unclear. The CDR3 runs to 11 residues. Trimming stripped 1 base from V and 12 bases from J, with 10 bases between. CDR1 and CDR2 (germline): GTSNPN, SVGIG (reference sequence). The CDR3 is CAWSANVGQFF. In DNA, the CDR3 is TGTGCCTGGAGTGCCAATGTAGGGCAGTTCTTC.

The chain recombines TRBV18 with TRBJ1-3; D not certain. Trimming cost V 4 bases and J 4 bases, with 17 bases left between them. Germline V gives CDR1 KGHSH, CDR2 LQKENI. The CDR3 totals 16 residues. CDR3 in amino acids: CASSRPGAWGGNTIYF. The CDR3 coding sequence is TGTGCCAGCTCACGACCGGGAGCTTGGGGAGGAAACACCATATATTTT. The whole variable domain, filled in from reference TRBV18 and TRBJ1-3, reads NAGVMQNPRHLVRRRGQEARLRCSPMKGHSHVYWYRQLPEEGLKFMVYLQKENIIDESGMPKERFSAEFPKEGPSILRIQQVVRGDSAAYFCASSRPGAWGGNTIYFGEGSWLTVV.

This sequence joins TRBV12-3 or TRBV12-4 and TRBJ1-2; 11 nucleotides align to TRBD1. This CDR3 has 14 residues. V dropped 6 bases and J dropped 6; count of bases not matched to a gene: 6. The CDR3 loop is CASRPDRGLDGYTF. The CDR3 DNA follows: TGTGCCAGCAGACCGGACAGGGGGCTGGATGGCTACACCTTC.

The chain combines TRBV5-1 with TRBJ2-2; D is perhaps TRBD2 (6 bases). Germline CDR1 SGHRS, CDR2 YFSETQ. The length of the CDR3 is 15 residues. Trimming pared 4 bases from V and 6 bases from J, leaving 16 bases between. DNA of the CDR3: TGCGCCAGCAGCGGCCGGGACTCACCTCCCGGGGAGCTGTTTTTT. This translates into CASSGRDSPPGELFF. Complete variable domain (other parts from reference TRBV5-1 and TRBJ2-2): KAGVTQTPRYLIKTRGQQVTLSCSPISGHRSVSWYQQTPGQGLQFLFEYFSETQRNKGNFPGRFSGRQFSNSRSEMNVSTLELGDSALYLCASSGRDSPPGELFFGEGSRLTVL.

Ten or more counts support this clonotype. This chain joins TRBV2 and TRBJ2-7, with 7 bases fitting TRBD1. The germline V gene has CDR1 SNHLY and CDR2 FYNNEI. CDR3 length: 14 residues. With 4 bases clipped from V and 2 bases from J, the junction kept 5 bases outside the gene matches. The CDR3 here is CASSAGTEPYEQYF. Written as DNA, the CDR3 is TGTGCCAGCAGTGCCGGGACAGAACCCTACGAGCAGTACTTC.

This clonotype was seen a handful of times. The V gene is TRBV4-1, the J gene TRBJ1-5; 9 nucleotides agree with TRBD1. The length of the CDR3 is 15 residues. Germline V gives CDR1 MGHRA, CDR2 YSYEKL. Trimming took 1 base from V and 5 from J; bases not matched to a gene: 3. CDR3 coding DNA: TGCGCCAGCAGCCAAGTGAGGGACAGGGATCAGCCCCAGCATTTT. Translated, it gives CASSQVRDRDQPQHF.

This clonotype was seen many times. The V call is TRBV6-1, the J call TRBJ1-4; 9 nucleotides match TRBD1. Losses at the gene ends were 4 bases for V and 0 bases for J; bases not matched to a gene: 3. The germline V gene has CDR1 MNHNS and CDR2 SASEGT. This CDR3 has 16 amino acids. CDR3 loop: CASSAGQGATNEKLFF. As DNA, the CDR3 is TGTGCCAGCAGTGCGGGACAGGGAGCAACTAATGAAAAACTGTTTTTT.

The table lists this clonotype with a few counts. One end of the junction varies from germline; a read error may be responsible. The chain employs TRBV3-1 and TRBJ2-7; TRBD2 might be the D (6 bases). The CDR3 has 15 residues. Per germline, CDR1 LGHDT and CDR2 YNNKEL (reference sequence). The CDR3 is CDSSQESGPYYEQYF. CDR3 sequence (DNA): TGTGACAGCAGCCAAGAAAGCGGGCCCTACTACGAGCAGTACTTC.

The sample holds many counts of this clonotype. This sequence joins TRBV29-1 and TRBJ2-2; a weak D match, TRBD1 (5 bases). V lost 5 bases, J lost 0 bases, and 7 bases lay in between. The CDR3 is made up of 13 amino acids. Germline assignment: CDR1 SQVTM and CDR2 ANQGSEA. This chain's CDR3 is CSVRQTNTGELFF. CDR3 bases: TGCAGCGTTCGACAGACGAACACCGGGGAGCTGTTTTTT.

CDR3 coding DNA: TGTGCCAGCAGTTTTCAGGGAGGGGCCGGGGAGCTGTTTTTT. It specifies CASSFQGGAGELFF. The V call is TRBV12-3 or TRBV12-4, the J call TRBJ2-2; TRBD2 matches 7 bases. There are 14 residues in the CDR3. J lost 6 bases, V lost 3 bases, and 4 bases had no gene match.

This clonotype was detected only a few times. This chain joins TRBV6-1 and TRBJ2-2; D is unclear. The CDR3 totals 11 residues. V dropped 9 bases and J dropped 5 bases, with 7 bases sitting between them. Per germline, CDR1 MNHNS and CDR2 SASEGT. The CDR3 DNA sequence: TGTGCCAGGATTCGGACCGGGGAGCTGTTTTTT. Amino acids: CARIRTGELFF.

This clonotype was picked up many times. This chain links TRBV12-3 or TRBV12-4 with TRBJ2-2, with 7 bases matching TRBD1. The V segment lost 7 bases and the J segment 8 bases; nucleotides outside the gene matches: 10. This CDR3 has 14 residues. The CDR3 DNA follows: TGTGCCAGCAATCGACAGGGTTGGGTTGGGGAGCTGTTTTTT. Translating gives CASNRQGWVGELFF.

This clonotype was recorded many times. The rearrangement joins TRBV12-3 or TRBV12-4 to TRBJ1-5; D is possibly TRBD1 (5 bases). This CDR3 region has 14 residues. V was shortened by 6 bases and J by 7 bases, with 16 bases between the two germline ends. CDR3 in amino acids: CASSRGRGTQPQHF. The CDR3 coding sequence is TGTGCCAGCAGCCGTGGCCGGGGGACCCAGCCCCAGCATTTT.

This clonotype was seen ten or more times. A junction end diverges from the germline sequence, so it may reflect a read error. The V gene is TRBV7-7, the J gene TRBJ2-7; TRBD1 matches at 8 bases. The V gene's germline CDR1 is SSHAT and CDR2 FNYEAQ (reference sequence). This CDR3 has 13 amino acids. As DNA, the CDR3 is TGTGCTAGCAGCCGCGACAGGGGTTGGGAGCAGTACTTC. Its translation is CASSRDRGWEQYF.

This clonotype was counted ten times or more. V usage is TRBV12-3 or TRBV12-4 and J usage is TRBJ1-2; tentatively, D is TRBD1 (5 bases). This CDR3 comprises 15 residues. Trimming pared 3 bases from V and 0 bases from J, leaving 11 bases between. As DNA, the CDR3 is TGTGCCAGCAGTTTGGTACAGGCGACTAACTATGGCTACACCTTC. Its translation: CASSLVQATNYGYTF.

This clonotype was seen many times. The chain employs TRBV29-1 and TRBJ2-1; 8 bases map to TRBD2. The CDR3 is 15 residues long. CDR1 is SQVTM and CDR2 is ANQGSEA in the germline V gene. The junction had 12 bases not matched to a gene; V was cut back by 6 bases and J by 5 bases. The CDR3 DNA sequence: TGCAGCGTCGGGAGGGGGTTGAGGGTTAACAATGAGCAGTTCTTC. It codes for CSVGRGLRVNNEQFF.

This clonotype was counted ten times or more. This sequence joins TRBV11-1 and TRBJ1-2; 7 bases agree with TRBD1. Germline lookup yields CDR1 SGHAT and CDR2 FQDESV (reference sequence). The CDR3 is 13 residues long. The trim removed 2 bases at V and 7 bases at J, leaving 4 bases unmatched. The DNA for the CDR3 is TGTGCCAGCAGCTTAATACAGGGGTCTGGCTACACCTTC. Translated: CASSLIQGSGYTF.

This clonotype came up a few times. This sequence joins TRBV27 and TRBJ2-5, with D possibly being TRBD1 or TRBD2 (6 bases each). The germline gives CDR1 MNHEY, CDR2 SMNVEV (reference sequence). V gave up 5 bases and J gave up 2 bases, with 15 bases separating them. The CDR3 totals 15 residues. CDR3 bases: TGTGCCAGCAGTCCCATCGCGGGACATCAAGAGACCCAGTACTTC. Translation: CASSPIAGHQETQYF.

This clonotype came up many times. V usage is TRBV11-3 and J usage is TRBJ2-1, with TRBD1 matching 10 bases. V lost 5 bases to trimming and J lost 14 bases; unmatched junction nucleotides: 12. Germline loops: CDR1 SGHNT, CDR2 YENEEA. The CDR3 sequence is 14 residues long. CDR3 sequence reads: CASSTRTGGSREFF. The CDR3 bases are TGTGCCAGCAGCACCAGGACAGGGGGTTCGAGGGAGTTCTTC.

There are many counts of this clonotype. The V call is TRBV12-3 or TRBV12-4, the J call TRBJ1-5; D uncertain. The V and J ends lost 7 bases and 0 bases respectively, with 10 bases between them. CDR3 size: 14 residues. CDR3 coding DNA: TGTGCCAGCAATGGCGTTAATAGCAATCAGCCCCAGCATTTT. Translated: CASNGVNSNQPQHF.